This is a list of T cell receptor beta chains from one sample in a study of T cell repertoires in cytomegalovirus infection. Antigen specificity for these receptors is unknown. TCRdb re-called the reads with MiXCR, one entry per CDR3 protein. The table has 830,000 or so distinct CDR3 sequences, approximately 32% seen once. This sample comprised cultured CD8+ T cells from PBMCs, obtained from culture after CMV antigen stimulation. Receptor source: a human donor in good health (CMV status not recorded). Some clones in this sample may be carry-over from other donors' samples. Both conserved end residues are part of each CDR3. The order of the fields is J gene, V gene, D gene, clone size, CDR3 protein, CDR3 DNA. The D gene is left open where the match is weak. Part of the rows lack a size; the others show once, few, many or a class for expanded clones.

j_gene: TRBJ1-2; v_gene: TRBV12-3/TRBV12-4; d_gene: TRBD1; abundance: few; CDR3aa: CASRPSRDRGDYGYTF; CDR3nt: TGTGCCAGCAGGCCGTCCCGGGACAGGGGGGACTATGGCTACACCTTC
j_gene: TRBJ2-7; v_gene: TRBV6-1; d_gene: NA; abundance: many; CDR3aa: CASSEVRGKPYEQYF; CDR3nt: TGTGCCAGCAGTGAAGTGAGGGGTAAACCCTACGAGCAGTACTTC
j_gene: TRBJ2-5; v_gene: TRBV5-1; d_gene: NA; abundance: NA; CDR3aa: CANSSDAATTETQYF; CDR3nt: TGCGCCAACAGCTCCGATGCGGCGACGACGGAGACCCAGTACTTC
j_gene: TRBJ1-2; v_gene: TRBV6-1; d_gene: NA; abundance: few; CDR3aa: CAIRDGVGYTF; CDR3nt: TGTGCCATTAGGGACGGAGTTGGCTACACCTTC
j_gene: TRBJ2-1; v_gene: TRBV28; d_gene: TRBD2; abundance: few; CDR3aa: CASKVAGGPHNEQFF; CDR3nt: TGTGCCAGCAAGGTAGCGGGGGGCCCCCACAATGAGCAGTTCTTC
j_gene: TRBJ1-1; v_gene: TRBV5-5; d_gene: NA; abundance: NA; CDR3aa: CASSSREHGANTEAFF; CDR3nt: TGTGCCAGCAGCTCCAGGGAGCATGGGGCGAACACTGAAGCTTTCTTT
j_gene: TRBJ2-1; v_gene: TRBV7-2; d_gene: TRBD1; abundance: many; CDR3aa: CASSLTGEEQFF; CDR3nt: TGTGCCAGCAGCTTAACAGGGGAAGAGCAGTTCTTC
j_gene: TRBJ2-3; v_gene: TRBV3-1; d_gene: NA; abundance: few; CDR3aa: CASSQLRSSESDTQYF; CDR3nt: TGTGCCAGCAGCCAACTCCGGTCTAGTGAGTCCGATACGCAGTATTTT
j_gene: TRBJ2-1; v_gene: TRBV6-1; d_gene: NA; abundance: NA; CDR3aa: CASSTLNPRVRYNEQFF; CDR3nt: TGTGCCAGCAGTACGCTCAATCCTAGGGTCCGGTACAATGAGCAGTTCTTC
j_gene: TRBJ1-2; v_gene: TRBV7-9; d_gene: NA; abundance: few; CDR3aa: CASSLGDGEVYGYTF; CDR3nt: TGTGCCAGCAGCTTAGGGGACGGGGAGGTTTATGGCTACACCTTC
j_gene: TRBJ2-5; v_gene: TRBV25-1; d_gene: NA; abundance: once; CDR3aa: CASSATLQGRGQETQYF; CDR3nt: TGTGCCAGCAGTGCTACCCTTCAGGGGAGGGGCCAAGAGACCCAGTACTTC
j_gene: TRBJ1-1; v_gene: TRBV10-3; d_gene: NA; abundance: NA; CDR3aa: CAISELWDTEAFF; CDR3nt: TGTGCCATCAGTGAGCTCTGGGACACTGAAGCTTTCTTT
j_gene: TRBJ1-5; v_gene: TRBV7-8; d_gene: TRBD1; abundance: many; CDR3aa: CASSFYQGANQPQHF; CDR3nt: TGTGCCAGCAGCTTCTACCAGGGGGCGAATCAGCCCCAGCATTTT
j_gene: TRBJ2-6; v_gene: TRBV12-3/TRBV12-4; d_gene: TRBD2; abundance: NA; CDR3aa: CASSPTPTSGGDPGANVLTF; CDR3nt: TGTGCCAGCAGTCCCACCCCGACTAGCGGGGGAGATCCTGGGGCCAACGTCCTGACTTTC
j_gene: TRBJ1-3; v_gene: TRBV7-8; d_gene: NA; abundance: NA; CDR3aa: CASSKKGGRRSGNTIYF; CDR3nt: TGTGCCAGCAGCAAAAAGGGAGGCCGACGCTCTGGAAACACCATATATTTT
j_gene: TRBJ1-1; v_gene: TRBV7-6; d_gene: NA; abundance: few; CDR3aa: CASSLTREAFF; CDR3nt: TGTGCCAGCAGCCTTACAAGAGAAGCTTTCTTT
j_gene: TRBJ2-5; v_gene: TRBV2; d_gene: TRBD2; abundance: NA; CDR3aa: CASSSRGGIYGRDQETQYF; CDR3nt: TGTGCCAGCAGTTCACGGGGGGGGATTTACGGACGGGACCAAGAGACCCAGTACTTC
j_gene: TRBJ2-2; v_gene: TRBV24-1; d_gene: NA; abundance: NA; CDR3aa: CATSDLADTGELFF; CDR3nt: TGTGCCACCAGTGATTTAGCAGACACCGGGGAGCTGTTTTTT
j_gene: TRBJ2-1; v_gene: TRBV19; d_gene: NA; abundance: NA; CDR3aa: CASALDGSYNEQFF; CDR3nt: TGTGCCAGTGCCCTTGATGGATCCTACAATGAGCAGTTCTTC
j_gene: TRBJ1-4; v_gene: TRBV5-5; d_gene: NA; abundance: NA; CDR3aa: CASSFGQTLYATNEKLFF; CDR3nt: TGTGCCAGCAGCTTTGGACAGACTTTATATGCAACTAATGAAAAACTGTTTTTT
j_gene: TRBJ2-3; v_gene: TRBV14; d_gene: NA; abundance: NA; CDR3aa: CASRGVDSPADTQYF; CDR3nt: TGTGCCAGCAGGGGAGTTGACTCCCCGGCGGATACGCAGTATTTT
j_gene: TRBJ1-5; v_gene: TRBV7-6; d_gene: NA; abundance: NA; CDR3aa: CASSDGGSADQPQHF; CDR3nt: TGTGCCAGCAGCGACGGGGGGTCTGCGGATCAGCCCCAGCATTTT
j_gene: TRBJ1-4; v_gene: TRBV2; d_gene: NA; abundance: NA; CDR3aa: CASRNRTFATNEKLFF; CDR3nt: TGTGCCAGCAGAAATCGGACTTTTGCAACTAATGAAAAACTGTTTTTT
j_gene: TRBJ1-2; v_gene: TRBV6-2/TRBV6-3; d_gene: TRBD1; abundance: many; CDR3aa: CASTLSPGQRAYGYTF; CDR3nt: TGTGCCAGCACCCTATCCCCGGGACAGCGAGCCTATGGCTACACCTTC
j_gene: TRBJ1-1; v_gene: TRBV10-2; d_gene: TRBD1; abundance: few; CDR3aa: CASRPPGQGWNTEAFF; CDR3nt: TGCGCCAGCAGGCCGCCGGGACAGGGGTGGAACACTGAAGCTTTCTTT
j_gene: TRBJ1-2; v_gene: TRBV19; d_gene: NA; abundance: NA; CDR3aa: CASSKDSLYGYTF; CDR3nt: TGTGCCAGTTCCAAGGACAGCCTCTATGGCTACACCTTC
j_gene: TRBJ2-5; v_gene: TRBV7-9; d_gene: TRBD2; abundance: many; CDR3aa: CASSPPSGGAGETQYF; CDR3nt: TGTGCCAGCAGCCCTCCCAGCGGGGGGGCAGGAGAGACCCAGTACTTC
j_gene: TRBJ1-2; v_gene: TRBV6-6; d_gene: TRBD1; abundance: NA; CDR3aa: CAMGEGGLTGYTF; CDR3nt: TGTGCCATGGGGGAAGGGGGCTTGACTGGCTACACCTTC
j_gene: TRBJ2-3; v_gene: TRBV19; d_gene: NA; abundance: NA; CDR3aa: CASSILGNTQYF; CDR3nt: TGTGCCAGTAGTATCCTGGGGAATACGCAGTATTTT
j_gene: TRBJ1-1; v_gene: TRBV12-3/TRBV12-4; d_gene: TRBD1; abundance: NA; CDR3aa: CASTLSVRGDTEAFF; CDR3nt: TGTGCCAGCACCCTGAGCGTCAGGGGGGACACTGAAGCTTTCTTT
j_gene: TRBJ2-5; v_gene: TRBV6-1; d_gene: NA; abundance: NA; CDR3aa: CASTTLDTRFGETQYF; CDR3nt: TGTGCCAGCACTACACTAGACACCCGATTCGGTGAGACCCAGTACTTC
j_gene: TRBJ2-7; v_gene: TRBV6-1; d_gene: NA; abundance: many; CDR3aa: CASSEVPRSYEQYF; CDR3nt: TGTGCCAGCAGTGAAGTACCTAGGTCCTACGAGCAGTACTTC
j_gene: TRBJ1-4; v_gene: TRBV11-2; d_gene: TRBD1; abundance: few; CDR3aa: CASSISGQGTNEKLFF; CDR3nt: TGTGCCAGCAGCATTTCAGGACAGGGAACTAATGAAAAACTGTTTTTT
j_gene: TRBJ2-2; v_gene: TRBV13; d_gene: TRBD2; abundance: NA; CDR3aa: CASRARGGTGELFF; CDR3nt: TGTGCCAGCAGGGCGCGGGGGGGCACCGGGGAGCTGTTTTTT
j_gene: TRBJ2-6; v_gene: TRBV7-9; d_gene: TRBD1; abundance: few; CDR3aa: CASSSGQGTHSGANVLTF; CDR3nt: TGTGCCAGCAGCTCCGGACAGGGGACTCACTCTGGGGCCAACGTCCTGACTTTC
j_gene: TRBJ2-1; v_gene: TRBV2; d_gene: TRBD2; abundance: few; CDR3aa: CASRVSGGAYNEQFF; CDR3nt: TGTGCCAGCAGGGTTAGCGGGGGGGCTTACAATGAGCAGTTCTTC
j_gene: TRBJ1-2; v_gene: TRBV5-4; d_gene: NA; abundance: NA; CDR3aa: CASMGVNYGYTF; CDR3nt: TGTGCCAGCATGGGCGTAAACTATGGCTACACCTTC
j_gene: TRBJ1-6; v_gene: TRBV12-3/TRBV12-4; d_gene: NA; abundance: NA; CDR3aa: CANTLDRDSYNSPLHF; CDR3nt: TGTGCCAACACTTTGGACAGAGACTCCTATAATTCACCCCTCCACTTT
j_gene: TRBJ1-1; v_gene: TRBV6-5; d_gene: NA; abundance: many; CDR3aa: CASSYGQLNTEAFF; CDR3nt: TGTGCCAGCAGTTACGGCCAGCTAAACACTGAAGCTTTCTTT
j_gene: TRBJ2-5; v_gene: TRBV5-6; d_gene: NA; abundance: few; CDR3aa: CASSRRRWFQETQYF; CDR3nt: TGTGCCAGCAGCCGGCGTCGTTGGTTCCAAGAGACCCAGTACTTC
j_gene: TRBJ1-1; v_gene: TRBV27; d_gene: TRBD1; abundance: NA; CDR3aa: CASLLRTGGTEAFF; CDR3nt: TGTGCCAGCCTACTAAGGACAGGGGGCACTGAAGCTTTCTTT
j_gene: TRBJ2-2; v_gene: TRBV4-3; d_gene: TRBD1; abundance: few; CDR3aa: CASSQDTKNRGTGELFF; CDR3nt: TGCGCCAGCAGCCAAGATACGAAGAACAGGGGGACCGGGGAGCTGTTTTTT
j_gene: TRBJ1-5; v_gene: TRBV6-1; d_gene: NA; abundance: NA; CDR3aa: CASSDEKTVFSNQPQHF; CDR3nt: TGTGCCAGCAGTGATGAAAAAACGGTCTTTAGCAATCAGCCCCAGCATTTT
j_gene: TRBJ2-1; v_gene: TRBV28; d_gene: TRBD2; abundance: NA; CDR3aa: CASSLPLAGGYNEQFF; CDR3nt: TGTGCCAGCAGTTTGCCCCTAGCGGGGGGGTACAATGAGCAGTTCTTC
j_gene: TRBJ2-5; v_gene: TRBV20-1; d_gene: NA; abundance: NA; CDR3aa: CSARGQYF; CDR3nt: TGCAGTGCTAGAGGGCAGTACTTC
j_gene: TRBJ2-1; v_gene: TRBV7-9; d_gene: TRBD1; abundance: NA; CDR3aa: CASRLRDRVIDEQFF; CDR3nt: TGTGCCAGCAGACTCCGGGACAGGGTGATCGATGAGCAGTTCTTC
j_gene: TRBJ1-2; v_gene: TRBV27; d_gene: TRBD1; abundance: few; CDR3aa: CASSQGTGDTVPNYGYTF; CDR3nt: TGTGCCAGCAGTCAAGGGACAGGGGATACTGTTCCTAACTATGGCTACACCTTC
j_gene: TRBJ2-5; v_gene: TRBV7-9; d_gene: NA; abundance: few; CDR3aa: CASSSALKETQYF; CDR3nt: TGTGCCAGCAGCTCGGCTTTAAAAGAGACCCAGTACTTC
j_gene: TRBJ2-1; v_gene: TRBV2; d_gene: NA; abundance: few; CDR3aa: CASSEAGSLSNEQFF; CDR3nt: TGTGCCAGCAGTGAAGCGGGTAGCCTTTCCAATGAGCAGTTCTTC
j_gene: TRBJ1-6; v_gene: TRBV6-5; d_gene: NA; abundance: few; CDR3aa: CASSPDGSSYNSPLHF; CDR3nt: TGTGCCAGCAGTCCGGACGGAAGCTCCTATAATTCACCCCTCCACTTT
j_gene: TRBJ2-5; v_gene: TRBV12-3/TRBV12-4; d_gene: TRBD2; abundance: once; CDR3aa: CASSFPSGGDATQYF; CDR3nt: TGTGCCAGCAGTTTCCCAAGCGGGGGGGATGCGACCCAGTACTTC
j_gene: TRBJ2-7; v_gene: TRBV6-1; d_gene: TRBD1; abundance: NA; CDR3aa: CASPRNEGASYEQYF; CDR3nt: TGTGCCAGCCCCAGAAATGAGGGGGCCTCCTACGAGCAGTACTTC
j_gene: TRBJ2-1; v_gene: TRBV20-1; d_gene: NA; abundance: NA; CDR3aa: CSAVWAVYNEQFF; CDR3nt: TGCAGTGCGGTGTGGGCAGTATACAATGAGCAGTTCTTC
j_gene: TRBJ1-1; v_gene: TRBV12-3/TRBV12-4; d_gene: NA; abundance: NA; CDR3aa: CASSLVSVGDRTEAFF; CDR3nt: TGTGCCAGCAGTTTAGTATCCGTCGGGGATAGAACTGAAGCTTTCTTT
j_gene: TRBJ1-5; v_gene: TRBV20-1; d_gene: TRBD1; abundance: NA; CDR3aa: CSATLIETRDRSNQPQHF; CDR3nt: TGCAGTGCCACGCTTATCGAAACGAGGGACAGGAGCAATCAGCCCCAGCATTTT